This TCR beta chain came from a study of blood T cell repertoires in COVID-19. Sequencing used immunoSEQ multiplex PCR; TCRdb keeps in-frame clones, though not all of them. The profile covers around 41,000 clones, with approximately 82% appearing a single time and 35% to 55% taken by the ten largest. This clone occurred a few times. This receptor was taken from a woman of 80 years or more with acute or convalescent COVID-19. Input material: peripheral blood.

In nucleotides, the CDR3 is TGTGCCTGGGGGGGCGCAATCACTGAAGCTTTCTTT. The encoded protein is CAWGGAITEAFF. The V gene is TRBV30, the J gene TRBJ1-1, with D maybe TRBD1 (6 bases). V lost 5 bases and J 4 bases, leaving 11 bases between the germline ends. Germline V lookup: CDR1 GTSNPN, CDR2 SVGIG (reference sequence). The CDR3 consists of 12 residues.